This paragraph covers one T cell receptor (beta chain) sequence. The CDR3 runs 15 residues. CDR1 is MNHEY and CDR2 is SMNVEV in the germline V gene (reference sequence). J was trimmed by 1 base and V by 3 bases; bases with no gene match: 3. This record belongs to a study of blood T cell repertoires in COVID-19. Assay used: immunoSEQ multiplex PCR; TCRdb lists only in-frame clones, some missing. In the table there are hundreds of thousands of clones, roughly 85% of which are singletons. The sequence came from a woman between 50 and 59 years old who had been exposed to COVID-19. The gene calls are TRBV27 and TRBJ2-1; TRBD1 matches 7 bases. Sequencing was done on a sample of PBMCs or T cells enriched from blood (not recorded which). In DNA, the CDR3 is TGTGCCAGCAGTTTCTACAGGGGATCCTACAATGAGCAGTTCTTC. Protein: CASSFYRGSYNEQFF.